The 21 T cell receptor beta chains listed next were all sequenced from one sample in a study of cytomegalovirus exposure and HLA in healthy donors (TCRdb year 2017). The library was built by means of the immunoSEQ multiplex PCR assay. The table was pulled from immuneACCESS by TCRdb, which kept in-frame rearrangements only. Such tables lose some clones; where checked, under half of the loss comes from unresolved V genes, and the rest has no known cause. For this sample there are over 200,000 clones; almost 90% appear just once. 2.9% of the sample is taken by the ten largest. The sample consisted of PBMCs. All receptors come from a woman under 30 in good health and CMV-seronegative.

The chain links TRBV29-1 to TRBJ2-5; D is undetermined. Per germline, CDR1 SQVTM and CDR2 ANQGSEA. The germline V and J ends were trimmed by 3 bases and 8 bases, with 16 bases remaining between them. The CDR3 loop spans 13 amino acids. CDR3 in DNA: TGCAGCGTTGAGGAAGTCCATCTAGGCACCCAGTACTTC. It translates to CSVEEVHLGTQYF.

The CDR3 sequence: CASSLTVRGLLGDTQYF. In DNA form, the CDR3 reads TGTGCCAGCAGCTTAACGGTCAGGGGGCTCCTCGGTGATACGCAGTATTTT. The gene calls are TRBV7-8 and TRBJ2-3, with TRBD1 matching 8 bases. This CDR3 spans 17 amino acids. The trim removed 2 bases at V and 6 bases at J, leaving 13 bases unmatched. The germline V gene encodes CDR1 SGHVS and CDR2 FQNEAQ.

Regarding this clone: Other DNA sequences in the sample encode the same CDR3. The chain links TRBV27 to TRBJ2-7, with 9 bases identical to TRBD1. Germline V gene sequence: CDR1 MNHEY, CDR2 SMNVEV (reference sequence). Trimming removed 3 bases from V and 1 base from J; junction bases left unmatched: 1. The CDR3 totals 14 residues. CDR3 loop: CASSLGQGSYEQYF. The DNA for the CDR3 is TGTGCCAGCAGTTTGGGACAGGGATCCTACGAGCAGTACTTC.

V is TRBV4-3 and J is TRBJ1-2; D possibly corresponds to TRBD1 (5 bases). Germline loops: CDR1 LGHNA, CDR2 YSLEER. V lost 0 bases and J 5 bases, leaving 13 bases between the germline ends. This CDR3 is 15 amino acids long. Written as DNA, the CDR3 is TGCGCCAGCAGCCAAGAAGATCGACAGATTTATGGCTACACCTTC. The encoded protein is CASSQEDRQIYGYTF.

This clone was observed once. The CDR3 protein is CASSQADRGALGTEAFF. DNA of the CDR3: TGCGCCAGCAGCCAAGCGGACAGGGGGGCCCTTGGCACTGAAGCTTTCTTT. The chain uses TRBV4-1 and TRBJ1-1, with 10 bases identical to TRBD1. The CDR3 is 17 amino acids. In germline, CDR1 is MGHRA, CDR2 YSYEKL. Trimming at V came to 1 base and at J to 4 bases, leaving 9 bases not matched to a gene.

The V gene is TRBV28, the J gene TRBJ2-5; D may be TRBD1 (6 bases). CDR3 size: 15 residues. V lost 5 bases and J lost 5, with 18 bases in between. CDR1 MDHEN and CDR2 SYDVKM come from the germline V gene. The CDR3 sequence: CASSPTGPRFETQYF. CDR3 in DNA: TGTGCCAGCAGTCCGACAGGTCCCCGATTCGAGACCCAGTACTTC.

The chain combines TRBV7-2 with TRBJ1-2, with TRBD1 matching over 9 bases. Looked up from germline, CDR1 is SGHTA and CDR2 is FQGNSA. The V segment lost 1 base and the J segment 6 bases; nucleotides outside the gene matches: 6. The CDR3 totals 15 residues. CDR3 in amino acids: CASSLVRTGADGYTF. DNA for the CDR3: TGTGCCAGCAGCTTAGTGCGGACAGGGGCGGATGGCTACACCTTC.

This chain uses TRBV9 with TRBJ2-7, with TRBD2 as a possible D gene (7 bases). V was clipped by 4 bases and J by 7 bases, with 15 bases between them. The CDR3 loop spans 13 amino acids. Germline loops: CDR1 SGDLS, CDR2 YYNGEE. CDR3 coding DNA: TGTGCCAGCAGCCCCCGGACAGCGGGGGAGCAGTACTTC. Its translation is CASSPRTAGEQYF.

The chain is built from TRBV2 and TRBJ2-5; TRBD1 agrees at 7 bases. This CDR3 comprises 15 residues. Germline CDR1 SNHLY, CDR2 FYNNEI. Trimming cost V 5 bases and J 5 bases; bases outside gene matches: 11. The CDR3 sequence is CASSLQGSLMETQYF. Written as DNA, the CDR3 is TGTGCCAGCAGTTTACAGGGGAGTTTGATGGAGACCCAGTACTTC.

V usage is TRBV7-2 and J usage is TRBJ2-1; D is unresolved. V was trimmed by 1 base and J by 3 bases, leaving 10 bases between them. The CDR3 has 15 amino acids. Germline V gene sequence: CDR1 SGHTA, CDR2 FQGNSA. The chain's CDR3 is CASSLESRSYNEQFF. CDR3 nucleotide sequence: TGTGCCAGCAGCTTAGAGTCTAGGAGCTACAATGAGCAGTTCTTC.

The chain combines TRBV19 with TRBJ1-3, with D possibly being TRBD1 (5 bases). Germline values: CDR1 LNHDA, CDR2 SQIVND (reference sequence). This CDR3 has 14 amino acids. The V gene lost 7 bases and the J gene lost 0 bases, with 10 bases spanning the gap. In DNA, the CDR3 is TGTGCCAGTATGTCCCAGGGCTCTGGAAACACCATATATTTT. The encoded protein is CASMSQGSGNTIYF.

The chain links TRBV29-1 to TRBJ1-2, with unresolved D. Germline assignment: CDR1 SQVTM and CDR2 ANQGSEA. There are 14 residues in the CDR3. Between the trimmed V and J ends, which lost 0 bases and 5 bases, there was a span of 13 bases. CDR3 nucleotides: TGCAGCGTTGAAGACCGGACGGGATCTTATGGCTACACCTTC. It is translated as CSVEDRTGSYGYTF. The full variable domain, with the rest looked up from reference TRBV29-1 and TRBJ1-2, is SAVISQKPSRDICQRGTSLTIQCQVDSQVTMMFWYRQQPGQSLTLIATANQGSEATYESGFVIDKFPISRPNLTFSTLTVSNMSPEDSSIYLCSVEDRTGSYGYTFGSGTRLTVV.

V is TRBV7-3 and J is TRBJ2-5; TRBD1 is a possible D gene (5 bases). The germline gives CDR1 SGHTA, CDR2 FQGTGA. Deletions cut 2 bases from V and 5 bases from J, with 9 bases between. The CDR3 sequence is 13 residues long. The CDR3 DNA is TGTGCCAGCAGCTTAGGCAGGGCGGAGACCCAGTACTTC. Translation: CASSLGRAETQYF.

This clone was detected once. The chain combines TRBV5-4 with TRBJ1-2; 10 bases match TRBD1. CDR1 SGHNT and CDR2 YYREEE come from the germline V gene (reference sequence). J gave up 8 bases and V 0 bases, and 7 bases lay outside the gene matches. The CDR3 sequence is 15 residues long. CDR3 nucleotide sequence: TGTGCCAGCAGCTTGGCCGGGACAGGGGATCAGGGCTACACCTTC. Amino acid sequence: CASSLAGTGDQGYTF.

V usage is TRBV4-1 and J usage is TRBJ2-1; D might be TRBD2 (6 bases). Germline lookup yields CDR1 MGHRA and CDR2 YSYEKL. V was pared by 4 bases and J by 9 bases, with 13 bases between. This CDR3 region has 13 residues. The CDR3 reads CASSLQTGLEQFF. In DNA form, the CDR3 reads TGCGCCAGCAGCCTCCAAACGGGACTTGAGCAGTTCTTC.

The chain couples TRBV11-2 to TRBJ2-3; D might be TRBD2 (5 bases). This CDR3 region has 12 residues. V was shortened by 5 bases and J by 5 bases, with 8 bases between the two germline ends. Looked up from germline, CDR1 is SGHAT and CDR2 is FQNNGV. The CDR3 DNA sequence: TGTGCCAGCAGCCGGAGCGGAGATACGCAGTATTTT. Amino acid sequence: CASSRSGDTQYF.

The chain carries TRBV29-1 and TRBJ1-2; 7 bases map to TRBD1. The germline V gene encodes CDR1 SQVTM and CDR2 ANQGSEA. V lost 6 bases and J lost 0; bases outside the gene matches: 19. The CDR3 has 18 residues. CDR3 in amino acids: CSVGGGTAFLGANYGYTF. The CDR3 DNA sequence: TGCAGCGTCGGGGGGGGGACAGCCTTTTTAGGGGCTAACTATGGCTACACCTTC.

This sequence joins TRBV5-1 and TRBJ1-1, with 11 bases lining up with TRBD1. Germline CDR1 SGHRS, CDR2 YFSETQ. The ends lost 3 bases at V and 0 bases at J; junction bases unmatched: 7. The CDR3 runs 17 residues. CDR3 sequence: CASSWGQGDQLNTEAFF. The CDR3 DNA reads TGCGCCAGCAGCTGGGGACAGGGGGACCAACTGAACACTGAAGCTTTCTTT.

This clone occurred once. The V call is TRBV19, the J call TRBJ1-1; no clear D gene. Germline-derived CDR1 and CDR2 are LNHDA and SQIVND (reference sequence). CDR3 length equals 14 residues. Trimming stripped 3 bases from V and 0 bases from J, with 8 bases between. The CDR3 bases are TGTGCCAGTAGTATGGGCTGGATGAACACTGAAGCTTTCTTT. Its translation is CASSMGWMNTEAFF.

CDR3 amino acids: CASSQDSSGRGDEQFF. The CDR3 bases are TGTGCCAGCAGCCAAGACTCTAGCGGGAGGGGCGATGAGCAGTTCTTC. J is TRBJ2-1 and V is TRBV4-2; 12 bases fit TRBD2. Germline assignment: CDR1 LGHNA and CDR2 YNFKEQ. The V and J ends lost 0 bases and 8 bases, in that order; junction bases with no gene match: 5. This CDR3 region has 16 residues.

The chain is built from TRBV6-5 and TRBJ2-1; 12 nucleotides align to TRBD1. V shed 2 bases and J 7 bases; nucleotides not matched to a gene: 3. The CDR3 is 15 residues long. Germline-derived CDR1 and CDR2 are MNHEY and SVGAGI. Here the CDR3 reads CASSYGTGGFNEQFF. The CDR3, as DNA: TGTGCCAGCAGTTACGGGACAGGGGGCTTTAATGAGCAGTTCTTC.